Here is one T cell receptor (beta chain) with its context. V trimming: 4 bases; J trimming: 2 bases; junction bases outside the gene matches: 8. This CDR3 has 15 residues. Germline V gives CDR1 SGHRS, CDR2 YFSETQ. Some clones are missing from TCRdb's copy, which holds only in-frame ones; the method was immunoSEQ multiplex PCR. Of about 140,000 clones in the sample, about 92% were seen once. This record belongs to a study of T cell responses to AZD1222 COVID-19 vaccine. This specimen consisted of peripheral blood, obtained on day 0 of AZD1222 vaccination. The chain has TRBV5-1 and TRBJ2-7; 8 nucleotides align to TRBD1. The sequence derives from an adult in good health. The CDR3 loop is CASSMDRVVTYEQYF. As DNA, the CDR3 is TGCGCCAGCAGCATGGACAGGGTTGTGACCTACGAGCAGTACTTC.